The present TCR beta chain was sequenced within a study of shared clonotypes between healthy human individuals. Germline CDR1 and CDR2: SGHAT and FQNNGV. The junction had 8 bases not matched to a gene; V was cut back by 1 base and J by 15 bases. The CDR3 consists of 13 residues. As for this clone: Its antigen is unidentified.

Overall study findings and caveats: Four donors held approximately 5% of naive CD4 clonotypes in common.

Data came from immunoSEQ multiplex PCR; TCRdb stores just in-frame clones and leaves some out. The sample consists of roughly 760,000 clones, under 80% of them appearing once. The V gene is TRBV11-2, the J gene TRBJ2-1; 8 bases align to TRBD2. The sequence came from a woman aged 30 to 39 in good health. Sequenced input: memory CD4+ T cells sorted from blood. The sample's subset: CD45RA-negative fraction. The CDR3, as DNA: TGTGCCAGCAGCTTAGGTGAAGCGGGAGAGTCGTTCTTC. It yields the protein CASSLGEAGESFF.